This TCR beta chain was sequenced for a study of blood T cell repertoires in COVID-19. Study in general: Samples taken during acute and convalescent COVID-19 were collected in the United States, Italy and Spain. T cells, B-cell-depleted T cells, or PBMCs supplied cDNA or gDNA.

This clone was recorded once. This same CDR3 is encoded by further DNA sequences in the sample. Original handling: Cell counts per sample came from amplifying reference gene primers. TCRdb's copy holds only in-frame clones and misses some; the assay was immunoSEQ multiplex PCR. V, J and clone size are taken as reported in that table, and D and trimming were inferred from the DNA itself. The repertoire has over 200,000 clones, around 80% of them found once; the top ten carry roughly 8.7%. The sequence derives from a man aged 35 to 55 with active or convalescent COVID-19. The specimen was peripheral blood.

CDR3 in amino acids: CASSLGRNTEAFF. CDR3 bases: TGTGCCAGCAGCTTAGGGAGGAACACTGAAGCTTTCTTT. The chain has TRBV7-3 and TRBJ1-1; D call uncertain. In germline, CDR1 is SGHTA, CDR2 FQGTGA. The CDR3 has 13 residues. Between the trimmed V and J ends, which lost 2 bases and 1 base, there was a span of 5 bases.